One and the same sample provided the 32 T cell receptor beta chains below, sequenced in a study of cytomegalovirus exposure and HLA in healthy donors. The PCR used 60 Vbeta and 13 Jbeta primers. Measured with immunoSEQ multiplex PCR; TCRdb has only the in-frame clones, and not every one. Of about 130,000 clones listed, roughly 18% were seen once; the top ten hold roughly 3%. The specimen was PBMCs. These receptors all come from a female donor in good health and CMV-seropositive.

This clone was observed a handful of times. This chain links TRBV5-1 with TRBJ2-7; 8 bases agree with TRBD2. The length of the CDR3 is 11 residues. Per the germline V gene, CDR1 is SGHRS and CDR2 is YFSETQ. V dropped 8 bases and J dropped 11; count of bases not matched to a gene: 9. The CDR3 DNA reads as TGCGCCAGAAGAAAGGGACTAGTTGAGTACTTC. Amino acid sequence: CARRKGLVEYF.

The chain has TRBV5-1 and TRBJ2-7; the D is unclear. V was pared by 0 bases and J by 2 bases, with 9 bases between. Per the germline V gene, CDR1 is SGHRS and CDR2 is YFSETQ. CDR3 length: 14 amino acids. The chain's CDR3 is CASSLEQAAYEQYF. The CDR3 DNA follows: TGCGCCAGCAGCTTGGAGCAGGCAGCCTACGAGCAGTACTTC.

This clone was recorded a few times. This CDR3 is also generated by other DNA sequences in the sample. The chain employs TRBV5-1 and TRBJ2-6; D unresolved. The CDR3 loop spans 15 amino acids. In germline, CDR1 is SGHRS, CDR2 YFSETQ. The germline V and J ends were trimmed by 0 bases and 0 bases, with 4 bases remaining between them. The CDR3 DNA sequence: TGCGCCAGCAGCTTGGTTCTCTCTGGGGCCAACGTCCTGACTTTC. Encoded protein: CASSLVLSGANVLTF.

This clone was counted only a few times. The chain links TRBV7-8 to TRBJ1-1, with 9 bases that match TRBD1. The junction had 8 bases not matched to a gene; V was cut back by 4 bases and J by 2 bases. Germline values: CDR1 SGHVS, CDR2 FQNEAQ. This CDR3 region has 16 residues. The CDR3 coding sequence is TGTGCCAGCAGCTACCCGGGACAGGGAGATAACACTGAAGCTTTCTTT. This translates into CASSYPGQGDNTEAFF.

This clone has more than one count but fewer than ten. The chain employs TRBV10-3 and TRBJ1-1; unclear D gene. V shed 7 bases and J shed 5 bases, with 14 bases lying between them. Germline V gene data show CDR1 as ENHRY and CDR2 as SYGVKD. This CDR3 contains 13 residues. CDR3 in amino acids: CAINNHQNTEAFF. The CDR3 nucleotides are TGTGCCATCAACAACCACCAGAATACTGAAGCTTTCTTT.

This clone was counted a few times. The chain employs TRBV7-9 and TRBJ1-6; unclear D gene. The CDR3 totals 15 residues. V was shortened by 1 base and J by 5 bases, with 9 bases between the two germline ends. Germline-derived CDR1 and CDR2 are SEHNR and FQNEAQ (reference sequence). For the CDR3, the DNA is TGTGCCAGCAGCTTAGACTGGTTTAATAATTCACCCCTCCACTTT. Translating gives CASSLDWFNNSPLHF.

This clone appeared a few times. The chain recombines TRBV10-1 with TRBJ2-1; 11 nucleotides align to TRBD2. CDR3 length: 16 residues. Trimming cost V 2 bases and J 8 bases; bases outside gene matches: 8. Germline assignment: CDR1 WNHNN and CDR2 SYGVQD (reference sequence). The CDR3, as DNA: TGCGCCAGCAGTGAGGCTAGCGGGGGGTTTTTAGATGAGCAGTTCTTC. This encodes CASSEASGGFLDEQFF.

This rearrangement joins TRBV5-1 to TRBJ1-1; D may be TRBD1 (5 bases). The V gene's germline CDR1 is SGHRS and CDR2 YFSETQ. The CDR3 runs 15 residues. Trimming pared 1 base from V and 1 base from J, leaving 11 bases between. The CDR3 DNA follows: TGCGCCAGCAGCTTGCTTCGCACAGGGAACACTGAAGCTTTCTTT. Its translation: CASSLLRTGNTEAFF.

V and J are TRBV5-6 and TRBJ2-1; 8 bases are shared with TRBD2. Trimming removed 1 base from V and 3 bases from J; junction bases left unmatched: 3. This CDR3 has 15 amino acids. Germline V gives CDR1 SGHDT, CDR2 YYEEEE. As DNA, the CDR3 is TGTGCCAGCAGCTTGCGGGGGGGCATCTACAATGAGCAGTTCTTC. This translates into CASSLRGGIYNEQFF. Full variable domain (rest looked up from reference TRBV5-6 and TRBJ2-1): DAGVTQSPTHLIKTRGQQVTLRCSPKSGHDTVSWYQQALGQGPQFIFQYYEEEERQRGNFPDRFSGHQFPNYSSELNVNALLLGDSALYLCASSLRGGIYNEQFFGPGTRLTVL.

In this sample, this clone turned up a few times. The rearrangement links TRBV29-1 to TRBJ2-3; D may be TRBD2 (6 bases). The V end lost 6 bases, the J end lost 5 bases, and 15 bases lay between the germline ends. This CDR3 contains 13 residues. Germline V gives CDR1 SQVTM, CDR2 ANQGSEA. DNA of the CDR3: TGCAGCGTCGCGGACGGAGGGGTAGATACGCAGTATTTT. It yields the protein CSVADGGVDTQYF.

This clone has a handful of counts. V gene TRBV9 combines with J gene TRBJ1-1, with 9 bases fitting TRBD1. CDR1 is SGDLS and CDR2 is YYNGEE in the germline V gene. The V gene end was trimmed by 3 bases and the J gene end by 1 base; junction bases not matched to a gene: 1. This CDR3 comprises 14 residues. CDR3 nucleotides: TGTGCCAGCAGCGAGACAGGGGGGAACACTGAAGCTTTCTTT. Protein: CASSETGGNTEAFF.

The chain couples TRBV11-2 to TRBJ2-1; TRBD2 matches at 13 bases. This CDR3 is 17 amino acids long. Germline CDR1 and CDR2: SGHAT and FQNNGV. The V gene end was trimmed by 3 bases and the J gene end by 7 bases; junction bases not matched to a gene: 9. CDR3 in DNA: TGTGCCAGCAGCTTTTCACTAGCGGGAGGGGGAGGGAATGAGCAGTTCTTC. This gives the protein CASSFSLAGGGGNEQFF.

CDR3 loop: CASSITEAGGSGELFF. The CDR3 DNA follows: TGTGCCAGCAGCATCACAGAAGCAGGGGGAAGCGGGGAGCTGTTTTTT. The chain employs TRBV7-2 and TRBJ2-2, with TRBD1 matching 7 bases. This CDR3 has 16 amino acids. V was clipped by 5 bases and J by 7 bases; unmatched bases: 13. Looked up from germline, CDR1 is SGHTA and CDR2 is FQGNSA.

This clone was seen a few times. J is TRBJ2-3 and V is TRBV7-2, with 8 nucleotides matching TRBD2. Germline CDR1 is SGHTA and CDR2 is FQGNSA. V was clipped by 6 bases and J by 3 bases; unmatched bases: 11. The CDR3 runs 16 residues. CDR3 protein: CASSKQRGMLTDTQYF. CDR3 bases: TGTGCCAGCAGTAAACAGCGGGGGATGCTGACAGATACGCAGTATTTT.

The genes are TRBV19 and TRBJ1-5; D is unresolved. V was shortened by 0 bases and J by 5 bases, with 5 bases between the two germline ends. Germline V gene lookup returns CDR1 LNHDA and CDR2 SQIVND (reference sequence). This CDR3 has 13 amino acids. The CDR3 sequence is CASSIEADQPQHF. The CDR3 bases are TGTGCCAGTAGTATAGAAGCGGATCAGCCCCAGCATTTT.

The sample holds a few counts of this clone. This chain links TRBV10-1 with TRBJ1-1; 7 nucleotides line up with TRBD1. V lost 6 bases and J lost 4; bases outside the gene matches: 5. CDR1 and CDR2 (germline): WNHNN, SYGVQD (reference sequence). This CDR3 is built from 13 residues. CDR3: CASSDRVGTEAFF. The CDR3 nucleotides are TGCGCCAGCAGCGACAGGGTGGGCACTGAAGCTTTCTTT.

The chain carries TRBV2 and TRBJ1-5; D is undetermined. CDR3 length equals 11 residues. Germline V gives CDR1 SNHLY, CDR2 FYNNEI. Trimming left V 2 bases short and J 10 bases short, with 6 bases between. CDR3: CASSENGPQHF. CDR3 bases: TGTGCCAGCAGTGAAAATGGCCCCCAGCATTTT.

The genes are TRBV5-1 and TRBJ2-7; 8 positions match TRBD1. The CDR3 runs to 15 residues. The germline CDR1 and CDR2 sequences are SGHRS and YFSETQ. With V trimmed by 4 bases and J by 0 bases, 6 bases remained unmatched. The CDR3: CASSRTGPDSYEQYF. CDR3 nucleotides: TGCGCCAGCAGCCGGACAGGGCCCGACTCCTACGAGCAGTACTTC.

This clone has only a few counts. V usage is TRBV2 and J usage is TRBJ2-3; 15 nucleotides line up with TRBD2. The CDR3 has 15 amino acids. The germline CDR1 and CDR2 sequences are SNHLY and FYNNEI. Trimming at V came to 6 bases and at J to 5 bases, leaving 3 bases not matched to a gene. CDR3: CASRPGLAGGDTQYF. The CDR3 region has the DNA TGTGCCAGCAGGCCGGGACTAGCGGGGGGAGATACGCAGTATTTT. Filled out from reference TRBV2 and TRBJ2-3, the complete variable domain reads EPEVTQTPSHQVTQMGQEVILRCVPISNHLYFYWYRQILGQKVEFLVSFYNNEISEKSEIFDDQFSVERPDGSNFTLKIRSTKLEDSAMYFCASRPGLAGGDTQYFGPGTRLTVL.

This clone has only a few counts. The chain employs TRBV5-1 and TRBJ1-1, with 7 bases matching TRBD1. There are 14 residues in the CDR3. In germline, CDR1 is SGHRS, CDR2 YFSETQ. The V segment lost 4 bases and the J segment 0 bases; nucleotides outside the gene matches: 3. The CDR3 sequence: CASSRDSLNTEAFF. CDR3 bases: TGCGCCAGCAGCCGGGACAGCTTGAACACTGAAGCTTTCTTT.

V gene TRBV7-2 combines with J gene TRBJ2-7, with 10 nucleotides matching TRBD2. V lost 4 bases, J lost 2 bases, and 5 bases stayed unmatched. Looked up from germline, CDR1 is SGHTA and CDR2 is FQGNSA. This CDR3 is built from 15 residues. CDR3 residues: CASSSGLADTYEQYF. CDR3 bases: TGTGCCAGCAGCTCAGGACTAGCGGATACCTACGAGCAGTACTTC.

The V and J genes are TRBV5-1 and TRBJ1-4; no reliable D call. CDR1 and CDR2 from the germline V gene are SGHRS and YFSETQ. This CDR3 spans 12 amino acids. The V gene lost 3 bases and the J gene lost 7 bases, with 7 bases spanning the gap. CDR3 nucleotides: TGCGCCAGCAGCTCGGAGTCTGAAAAACTGTTTTTT. Its translation: CASSSESEKLFF.

As regards this clone: Other DNA sequences in this sample translate to the same CDR3. The chain couples TRBV5-1 to TRBJ1-1; D unclear. Between the trimmed V and J ends, which lost 0 bases and 5 bases, there was a span of 8 bases. Germline CDR1 and CDR2: SGHRS and YFSETQ. This CDR3 has 13 residues. CDR3 bases: TGCGCCAGCAGCTTGGAGCGTGGGACTGAAGCTTTCTTT. Protein product: CASSLERGTEAFF.

The V gene is TRBV6-5, the J gene TRBJ1-4; D is undetermined. Germline V lookup: CDR1 MNHEY, CDR2 SVGAGI. Trimming cost V 0 bases and J 0 bases, with 5 bases left between them. The CDR3 extends over 15 amino acids. CDR3 residues: CASSYSAATNEKLFF. CDR3 sequence (DNA): TGTGCCAGCAGTTACTCGGCTGCAACTAATGAAAAACTGTTTTTT.

CDR3 nucleotides: TGTGCCAGCAGTGGAAGGTCGACAGCTGATAGCGAGCAGTACTTC. Its protein product is CASSGRSTADSEQYF. The chain recombines TRBV25-1 with TRBJ2-7; possibly TRBD1 for D (5 bases). The CDR3 has 15 residues. Germline V gene data show CDR1 as MGHDK and CDR2 as SYGVNS. V lost 4 bases to trimming and J lost 6 bases, with 19 bases between them.

The table lists this clone with a few counts. V is TRBV7-2 and J is TRBJ1-2, with 9 bases fitting TRBD1. The CDR3 runs 13 residues. Trimming cost V 4 bases and J 6 bases; bases outside gene matches: 3. Germline V CDR1 and CDR2: SGHTA, FQGNSA. Written as DNA, the CDR3 is TGTGCCAGCAGCTGGGGACAGGGTAATGGCTACACCTTC. Its translation is CASSWGQGNGYTF.

This chain uses TRBV28 with TRBJ2-4; 7 nucleotides agree with TRBD2. The CDR3 sequence is 13 residues long. J was trimmed by 8 bases and V by 4 bases; bases with no gene match: 5. Per germline, CDR1 MDHEN and CDR2 SYDVKM. The CDR3 region is CASSWGGVDIQYF. The CDR3 nucleotides read TGTGCCAGCAGTTGGGGGGGAGTGGACATTCAGTACTTC.

This clone appeared a few times. The CDR3 reads CASSYLAGDGYTF. In DNA form, the CDR3 reads TGTGCCAGCAGTTACTTGGCAGGGGATGGCTACACCTTC. V is TRBV6-5 and J is TRBJ1-2, with a possible D match to TRBD1 (6 bases). V was clipped by 1 base and J by 6 bases, with 9 bases between them. This CDR3 has 13 amino acids. Germline V gene data show CDR1 as MNHEY and CDR2 as SVGAGI.

V usage is TRBV29-1 and J usage is TRBJ2-2, with 9 bases lining up with TRBD1. The J segment lost 4 bases and the V segment lost 3 bases, leaving 9 bases of the junction unmatched. The length of the CDR3 is 16 residues. CDR1 and CDR2 (germline): SQVTM, ANQGSEA. The CDR3 bases are TGCAGCGTTGAGGCCGTCGGGACAGGGATCACCGGGGAGCTGTTTTTT. Its translation is CSVEAVGTGITGELFF.

The rearrangement links TRBV4-2 to TRBJ2-2; unclear D gene. The CDR3 runs to 13 residues. CDR1 is LGHNA, CDR2 YNFKEQ, per germline. Trimming took 1 base from V and 3 from J, leaving 3 bases between them. CDR3 coding DNA: TGTGCCAGCAGCCAAGCGTACACCGGGGAGCTGTTTTTT. This codes for CASSQAYTGELFF.

Only a few counts were recorded for this clone. The genes are TRBV5-4 and TRBJ2-7; 9 bases are shared with TRBD2. Germline-derived CDR1 and CDR2 are SGHNT and YYREEE (reference sequence). This CDR3 is 15 amino acids long. After removal of 4 bases from V and 5 bases from J, the junction contained 10 bases not matched to a gene. DNA of the CDR3: TGTGCCAGCAGCCATCCTAGCGGGGCATTTCACGAGCAGTACTTC. Residues: CASSHPSGAFHEQYF.

This clone came up a few times. CDR3 amino acids: CASSYSLGRLPYEQYF. For the CDR3, the DNA is TGTGCCAGCAGTTACTCCTTAGGGAGGCTCCCCTACGAGCAGTACTTC. The chain has TRBV6-5 and TRBJ2-7, with a tentative D call TRBD2 (6 bases). The CDR3 extends over 16 amino acids. V was cut by 0 bases and J by 2 bases, with 14 bases left in between. Germline CDR1 and CDR2: MNHEY and SVGAGI.